This TCR beta chain was captured by sequencing in a study of blood T cell repertoires in COVID-19. Study background: Nucleic acid was either cDNA or gDNA, and it came from T cells, B-cell-depleted T cells, or PBMCs.

This table comes from immunoSEQ multiplex PCR, and its TCRdb copy is limited to in-frame clones, with some not included. The repertoire consists of 140,000 to 150,000 clones, with over 75% occurring once and the leading ten covering 40% to 55%. Deletions cut 6 bases from V and 0 bases from J, with 14 bases between. The germline V gene encodes CDR1 SNHLY and CDR2 FYNNEI. The CDR3 has 16 amino acids. The source of this sequence is a human donor in a cohort sampled during active COVID-19. Input material: peripheral blood. The chain joins TRBV2 to TRBJ2-2; D is possibly TRBD2 (6 bases). CDR3 protein: CASSGGRLANTGELFF. The CDR3 DNA sequence: TGTGCCAGCAGCGGGGGAAGACTCGCGAACACCGGGGAGCTGTTTTTT.